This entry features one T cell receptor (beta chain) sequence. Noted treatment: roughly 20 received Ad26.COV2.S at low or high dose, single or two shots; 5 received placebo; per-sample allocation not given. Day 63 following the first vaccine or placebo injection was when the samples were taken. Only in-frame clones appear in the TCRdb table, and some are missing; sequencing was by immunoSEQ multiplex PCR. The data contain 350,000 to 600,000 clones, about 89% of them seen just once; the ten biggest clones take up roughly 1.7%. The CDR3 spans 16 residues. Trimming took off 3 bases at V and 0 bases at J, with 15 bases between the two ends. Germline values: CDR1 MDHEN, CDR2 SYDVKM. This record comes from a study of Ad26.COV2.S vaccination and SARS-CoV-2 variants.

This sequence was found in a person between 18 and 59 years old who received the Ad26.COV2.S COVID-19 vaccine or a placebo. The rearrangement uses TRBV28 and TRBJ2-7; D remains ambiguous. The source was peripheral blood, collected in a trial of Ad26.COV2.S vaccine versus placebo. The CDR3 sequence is CASSFFWPSSSYEQYF. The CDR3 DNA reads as TGTGCCAGCAGTTTTTTCTGGCCTTCCAGCTCCTACGAGCAGTACTTC.